This T cell receptor (beta chain) was captured by sequencing in a study of regulatory T cells in long-lasting Graves disease. The germline V gene encodes CDR1 SGHRS and CDR2 YFSETQ. V trimming: 7 bases; J trimming: 8 bases; junction bases outside the gene matches: 14. CDR3 size: 14 residues. Time point: persistent/refractory GD, antithyroid drugs over 5 years with positive TRAb. Isolated PBMC RNA provided the starting material for the TCR library. This clonotype was observed a handful of times. CDR3 regions were amplified by Arm-PCR using iRepertoire HTBI primers to build TCR beta libraries. Each CDR3 protein is one row after TCRdb ran MiXCR on the multiplex PCR reads. The sample shows 310,000 or so distinct CDR3 sequences, roughly a fifth of them seen only once.

The sample was peripheral blood mononuclear cells (PBMCs), taken when the disease was refractory, from a patient treated with antithyroid drugs. This chain links TRBV5-1 with TRBJ1-2; 7 bases are a match to TRBD1. The sequence was obtained from a female donor with Graves disease. Here the CDR3 reads CASGDRVSEDGYTF. The DNA of the CDR3 is TGCGCCAGCGGCGACAGGGTTTCAGAGGACGGCTACACCTTC.